These 28 T cell receptor beta chains came from one sample sequenced in a study of shared clonotypes between healthy human individuals. Method: immunoSEQ multiplex PCR; TCRdb's copy keeps in-frame clones and lacks some. Counted here are millions of clones, approximately 90% occurring once; the ten biggest clones make up 0.13% to 0.15%. The sequenced material came from naive CD4+ T cells sorted from blood. The subset: CD45RA+ positively selected. The receptor set was obtained from a man between 18 and 35 years old in good health.

The table lists this clone with a count of one. The rearrangement links TRBV28 to TRBJ2-7, with D perhaps assigned TRBD1 or TRBD2 (5 bases each). CDR1 MDHEN and CDR2 SYDVKM come from the germline V gene. The CDR3 has 12 residues. The V gene lost 0 bases and the J gene lost 8 bases, with 8 bases spanning the gap. The CDR3 spells CASSLWGVQQYF. The CDR3, as DNA: TGTGCCAGCAGTTTATGGGGGGTACAGCAGTACTTC. The complete variable domain, with remaining parts taken from reference TRBV28 and TRBJ2-7, reads DVKVTQSSRYLVKRTGEKVFLECVQDMDHENMFWYRQDPGLGLRLIYFSYDVKMKEKGDIPEGYSVSREKKERFSLILESASTNQTSMYLCASSLWGVQQYFGPGTRLTVT.

The rearrangement uses TRBV19 and TRBJ1-6; D gene unclear. V was clipped by 5 bases and J by 9 bases, with 14 bases between them. CDR1 and CDR2 (germline): LNHDA, SQIVND (reference sequence). The CDR3 consists of 14 residues. For the CDR3, the DNA is TGTGCCAGTAGTTCCGGGCAGGAGGCTTCACCCCTCCACTTT. Its protein is CASSSGQEASPLHF.

CDR3 in DNA: TGTGCCAGCAGCCTGACTCCGAGCTCCTACAATGAGCAGTTCTTC. It encodes CASSLTPSSYNEQFF. The chain combines TRBV11-2 with TRBJ2-1; D unresolved. The germline V gene has CDR1 SGHAT and CDR2 FQNNGV. This CDR3 is built from 15 residues. V shed 5 bases and J shed 0 bases, with 11 bases lying between them.

The V gene is TRBV27, the J gene TRBJ2-1, with 12 nucleotides matching TRBD2. Germline V gives CDR1 MNHEY, CDR2 SMNVEV (reference sequence). The CDR3 has 16 amino acids. J was trimmed by 7 bases and V by 6 bases; bases with no gene match: 10. CDR3 residues: CASRLSRLAGENEQFF. The CDR3, as DNA: TGTGCCAGCAGATTAAGTAGACTAGCGGGAGAGAATGAGCAGTTCTTC.

This chain uses TRBV7-2 with TRBJ2-4; TRBD1 or TRBD2 may be the D gene (5 bases each). Germline V gene data show CDR1 as SGHTA and CDR2 as FQGNSA. There are 14 residues in the CDR3. The V end was cut by 4 bases, the J end by 7 bases, with 14 bases between. CDR3 region: CASSSQGTGNIQYF. Written as DNA, the CDR3 is TGTGCCAGCAGCTCCCAAGGGACCGGGAACATTCAGTACTTC. The entire variable domain, with the rest obtained from reference TRBV7-2 and TRBJ2-4, is as follows: GAGVSQSPSNKVTEKGKDVELRCDPISGHTALYWYRQSLGQGLEFLIYFQGNSAPDKSGLPSDRFSAERTGGSVSTLTIQRTQQEDSAVYLCASSSQGTGNIQYFGAGTRLSVL.

A remark on this clone: Other DNA sequences in the same sample also yield this CDR3. This rearrangement joins TRBV5-1 to TRBJ2-3, with D uncertain. The V gene lost 4 bases and the J gene lost 3 bases, with 6 bases spanning the gap. Per the germline V gene, CDR1 is SGHRS and CDR2 is YFSETQ. This CDR3 is 12 amino acids long. This CDR3 reads CASSRDTDTQYF. The CDR3, as DNA: TGCGCCAGCAGCCGTGATACAGATACGCAGTATTTT.

This sequence joins TRBV30 and TRBJ2-7, with D perhaps TRBD1 (6 bases). The CDR3 has 14 amino acids. Trimming stripped 2 bases from V and 2 bases from J, with 13 bases between. Looked up from germline, CDR1 is GTSNPN and CDR2 is SVGIG (reference sequence). As DNA, the CDR3 is TGTGCCTGGAGTTGGTCAGGGGTACCCTACGAGCAGTACTTC. As protein: CAWSWSGVPYEQYF.

The chain has TRBV7-2 and TRBJ2-5; 11 bases are a match to TRBD2. V shed 6 bases and J 5 bases; nucleotides not matched to a gene: 20. This CDR3 region has 19 residues. Looked up from germline, CDR1 is SGHTA and CDR2 is FQGNSA. CDR3 sequence: CASRIPRIAGGPIRETQYF. CDR3 sequence (DNA): TGTGCCAGCAGGATCCCTAGAATAGCGGGAGGGCCTATAAGGGAGACCCAGTACTTC.

This sequence joins TRBV10-3 and TRBJ2-3; 10 positions agree with TRBD2. The ends lost 0 bases at V and 6 bases at J; junction bases unmatched: 9. This CDR3 spans 17 amino acids. Germline CDR1 and CDR2: ENHRY and SYGVKD. The CDR3 DNA follows: TGTGCCATCAGTGAGTCTCGGCCTAGCGGGAGCGGGGATACGCAGTATTTT. This codes for CAISESRPSGSGDTQYF.

The sample holds a few counts of this clone. The V gene is TRBV28, the J gene TRBJ1-5, with unresolved D. The CDR3 has 13 amino acids. Germline CDR1 MDHEN, CDR2 SYDVKM. The V end lost 5 bases, the J end lost 5 bases, and 10 bases lay between the germline ends. This CDR3 reads CASSDSTDQPQHF. Written as DNA, the CDR3 is TGTGCCAGCAGTGACTCCACCGATCAGCCCCAGCATTTT.

The chain links TRBV9 to TRBJ2-3; perhaps TRBD1 as D (6 bases). The V end lost 5 bases, the J end lost 3 bases, and 10 bases lay between the germline ends. The CDR3 totals 13 residues. Germline V gene data show CDR1 as SGDLS and CDR2 as YYNGEE. The CDR3 DNA reads TGTGCCAGCAGTGGACAGAGGACAGATACGCAGTATTTT. Amino acids: CASSGQRTDTQYF.

This chain uses TRBV6-5 with TRBJ2-5; D possibly corresponds to TRBD1 (6 bases). CDR1 is MNHEY, CDR2 SVGAGI, per germline. Trimming left V 5 bases short and J 7 bases short, with 14 bases between. This CDR3 spans 13 amino acids. The CDR3 spells CASSITGMGTQYF. The DNA for the CDR3 is TGTGCCAGCAGTATCACAGGGATGGGGACCCAGTACTTC.

A few counts support this clone. This chain joins TRBV10-1 and TRBJ1-6, with D uncertain. The CDR3 covers 15 residues. Trimming shortened V by 0 bases and J by 7 bases, and 10 bases separated the two germline ends. In germline, CDR1 is WNHNN, CDR2 SYGVQD (reference sequence). The CDR3 nucleotides read TGCGCCAGCAGTGAGTCGTTAGGGCCAAATTCACCCCTCCACTTT. It encodes CASSESLGPNSPLHF.

The chain links TRBV2 to TRBJ1-5; a weak D match, TRBD1 (6 bases). This CDR3 is 11 amino acids long. Trimming took off 6 bases at V and 16 bases at J, with 16 bases between the two ends. CDR1 SNHLY and CDR2 FYNNEI come from the germline V gene. CDR3: CASRGNREEHF. CDR3 coding DNA: TGTGCCAGCAGGGGGAACAGGGAAGAACATTTT.

This rearrangement joins TRBV7-2 to TRBJ2-7; 14 bases are shared with TRBD2. V shed 4 bases, J shed 6 bases, and the junction held 5 bases outside the gene matches. The CDR3 sequence is 15 residues long. Germline values: CDR1 SGHTA, CDR2 FQGNSA. In nucleotides, the CDR3 is TGTGCCAGCAGCTACGGACTAGCGGGAGGCGGCGAGCAGTACTTC. The encoded protein is CASSYGLAGGGEQYF.

This clone was seen just once. The chain combines TRBV28 with TRBJ1-2; a possible D gene is TRBD1 (6 bases). V was clipped by 8 bases and J by 8 bases, with 21 bases between them. The length of the CDR3 is 14 residues. Germline loops: CDR1 MDHEN, CDR2 SYDVKM. CDR3 in DNA: TGTGCCAGCGCTCCCTCCGGACAGCTAATGGGCTACACCTTC. Translating it yields CASAPSGQLMGYTF.

The chain is built from TRBV15 and TRBJ2-7; 7 nucleotides align to TRBD2. This CDR3 has 20 residues. Looked up from germline, CDR1 is LNHNV and CDR2 is YYDKDF (reference sequence). The V gene end was trimmed by 5 bases and the J gene end by 0 bases; junction bases not matched to a gene: 22. CDR3 region: CATSPRRGGTALPSSYEQYF. The CDR3 bases are TGTGCCACCAGCCCCCGGCGGGGAGGGACTGCACTACCTAGCTCCTACGAGCAGTACTTC.

The rearrangement links TRBV30 to TRBJ1-1; D is possibly TRBD1 (5 bases). The CDR3 contains 12 residues. Germline assignment: CDR1 GTSNPN and CDR2 SVGIG (reference sequence). Trimming removed 8 bases at V and 5 bases at J, with 15 bases between. The CDR3 nucleotides read TGTGCCATTACAGCTCGGGGGACTGAAGCTTTCTTT. Its protein is CAITARGTEAFF.

This rearrangement joins TRBV11-3 to TRBJ2-1; tentatively, D is TRBD2 (6 bases). The CDR3 sequence is 13 residues long. Trimming stripped 5 bases from V and 8 bases from J, with 13 bases between. Per germline, CDR1 SGHNT and CDR2 YENEEA. CDR3 in DNA: TGTGCCAGCAGCACGACTAGGTTCGATGAGCAGTTCTTC. Encoded protein: CASSTTRFDEQFF.

The J gene is TRBJ1-4, the V gene TRBV30, with 8 bases that match TRBD1. Trimming at V came to 0 bases and at J to 0 bases, leaving 9 bases not matched to a gene. In germline, CDR1 is GTSNPN, CDR2 SVGIG (reference sequence). The CDR3 is 18 amino acids. CDR3 DNA: TGTGCCTGGAGTGTCTCATCTGGCAGGGGGCCAACTAATGAAAAACTGTTTTTT. Encoded protein: CAWSVSSGRGPTNEKLFF.

This rearrangement joins TRBV15 to TRBJ2-3, with 15 bases that match TRBD2. This CDR3 comprises 19 residues. The germline V gene encodes CDR1 LNHNV and CDR2 YYDKDF (reference sequence). Trimming removed 1 base from V and 3 bases from J; junction bases left unmatched: 8. As DNA, the CDR3 is TGTGCCACCAGCAGAGGGACTAGCGGGGGGGCGGTCTGGACAGATACGCAGTATTTT. Amino acid sequence: CATSRGTSGGAVWTDTQYF. Filled out from reference TRBV15 and TRBJ2-3, the complete variable domain reads DAMVIQNPRYQVTQFGKPVTLSCSQTLNHNVMYWYQQKSSQAPKLLFHYYDKDFNNEADTPDNFQSRRPNTSFCFLDIRSPGLGDTAMYLCATSRGTSGGAVWTDTQYFGPGTRLTVL.

In this sample, this clone turned up a few times. The CDR3 DNA reads TGTGCCAGTAGTCCGTGGACAGGGACCACGAGGGGCTACACCTTC. It is translated as CASSPWTGTTRGYTF. V and J are TRBV19 and TRBJ1-2; 8 bases are shared with TRBD1. V lost 5 bases and J lost 8; bases outside the gene matches: 13. This CDR3 is built from 15 residues. CDR1 and CDR2 from the germline V gene are LNHDA and SQIVND (reference sequence).

The CDR3 sequence: CASSLVAGSSYEQYF. CDR3 bases: TGTGCCAGCAGCTTGGTAGCGGGCAGCTCCTACGAGCAGTACTTC. The chain uses TRBV5-6 and TRBJ2-7, with 7 positions matching TRBD2. Germline V CDR1 and CDR2: SGHDT, YYEEEE. The CDR3 is 15 amino acids. Unmatched junction bases numbered 3, after V lost 0 bases and J lost 0 bases.

The genes are TRBV7-6 and TRBJ2-3, with D uncertain. CDR3 length: 13 residues. Germline values: CDR1 SGHVS, CDR2 FNYEAQ. Trimming removed 1 base at V and 3 bases at J, with 5 bases between. The CDR3, as DNA: TGTGCCAGCAGCTTAGTACGTACAGATACGCAGTATTTT. Encoded protein: CASSLVRTDTQYF.

Remarks on this clone: Other DNA sequences in the same sample also yield this CDR3. This rearrangement joins TRBV7-2 to TRBJ2-7, with D possibly TRBD2 on 6 matching bases. Trimming removed 0 bases at V and 1 base at J, with 13 bases between. This CDR3 region has 16 residues. Germline V lookup: CDR1 SGHTA, CDR2 FQGNSA. The chain's CDR3 is CASSLARLASSYEQYF. CDR3 in DNA: TGTGCCAGCAGCTTAGCGCGGCTAGCGTCGTCCTACGAGCAGTACTTC.

The V gene is TRBV7-3, the J gene TRBJ1-2; D unresolved. The CDR3 is made up of 13 amino acids. The V gene's germline CDR1 is SGHTA and CDR2 FQGTGA. The ends were cut back, 11 bases at V and 3 bases at J, with 16 bases in the middle. CDR3 DNA sequence: TGTGCCTCCCGGAAGGGCACAGACTATGGCTACACCTTC. Translating it yields CASRKGTDYGYTF.

This clone was seen only once. The gene calls are TRBV5-1 and TRBJ1-2, with 8 bases aligning to TRBD1. This CDR3 spans 13 amino acids. V gave up 5 bases and J gave up 7 bases; unmatched junction bases: 7. The V gene's germline CDR1 is SGHRS and CDR2 YFSETQ. The CDR3, as DNA: TGCGCCAGCAGGGATGGGACAGGATCTGGCTACACCTTC. This sequence encodes CASRDGTGSGYTF.

The chain combines TRBV2 with TRBJ2-5; 10 bases align to TRBD1. The CDR3 is 15 residues long. Germline V gene sequence: CDR1 SNHLY, CDR2 FYNNEI. J gave up 5 bases and V 7 bases, and 10 bases lay outside the gene matches. CDR3: CASNPGGQGSETQYF. Here the CDR3 DNA reads TGTGCCAGCAACCCCGGGGGACAGGGGAGTGAGACCCAGTACTTC.